The clone carrying this TCR beta chain was detected ten times or more. Its antigen is undetermined. The sample comes from a study of response to subunit inactivated influenza vaccine. Germline lookup yields CDR1 MNHEY and CDR2 SVGAGI. CDR3 size: 18 residues. J lost 2 bases, V lost 6 bases, and 15 bases had no gene match. Findings of the study overall: The authors offered the suggestion that each seasonal influenza vaccination recruits few new T cells.

MiXCR was run by TCRdb on the RT-PCR reads, yielding one entry per CDR3 protein. The data contain about 480,000 distinct CDR3 sequences, 13% of them singletons. Sequencing used PBMCs from blood, obtained about 40 days after vaccination. This clonotype was obtained from a man aged 50-59 years who received an inactivated influenza vaccine. V and J are TRBV6-5 and TRBJ2-7; 11 bases line up with TRBD1. CDR3 bases: TGTGCCAGCAGCGGGTACGGGTATTCGGGACAGGGGGCCTACGAGCAGTACTTC. Its translation is CASSGYGYSGQGAYEQYF.